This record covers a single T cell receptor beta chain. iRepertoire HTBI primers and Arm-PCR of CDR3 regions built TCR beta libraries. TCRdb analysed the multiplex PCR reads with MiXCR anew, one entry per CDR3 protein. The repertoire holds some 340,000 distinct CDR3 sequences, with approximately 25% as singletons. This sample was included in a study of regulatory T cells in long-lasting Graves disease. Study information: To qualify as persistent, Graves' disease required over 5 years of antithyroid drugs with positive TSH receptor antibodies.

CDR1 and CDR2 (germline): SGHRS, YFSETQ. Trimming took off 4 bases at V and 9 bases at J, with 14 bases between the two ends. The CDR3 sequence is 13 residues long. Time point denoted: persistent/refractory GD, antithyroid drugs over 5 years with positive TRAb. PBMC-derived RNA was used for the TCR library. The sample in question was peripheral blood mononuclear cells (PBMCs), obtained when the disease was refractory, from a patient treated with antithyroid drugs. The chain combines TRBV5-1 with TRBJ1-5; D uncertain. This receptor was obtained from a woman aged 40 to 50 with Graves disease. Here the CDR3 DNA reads TGCGCCAGCAGCCCGGATAAAGGTGGGCCCCAGCATTTT. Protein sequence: CASSPDKGGPQHF.